The sequence of this TCR beta chain was determined in a study of T cells in Graves' hyperthyroidism and ophthalmopathy (dated by TCRdb to between 2018 and 2021). Regarding the study in general: Peripheral blood samples were taken at the time of initial diagnosis, prior to any treatment. Prospective prediction of ophthalmopathy was tested in an independent validation cohort consisting of 18 to 20 hyperthyroidism patients and over 15 patients who later progressed to ophthalmopathy. The study also compared thyroid tissue and blood T-cell repertoires from about six Graves' hyperthyroidism patients. To identify TCR V-J signatures that set the groups apart, the researchers used a discovery cohort of 100 patients, made up of under 45 with Graves' ophthalmopathy and some 56 with stable Graves' hyperthyroidism. For training and testing, the roughly 100 patients in the discovery cohort were randomly divided in a 7:3 ratio. After blood sampling, hyperthyroidism patients were treated with methimazole at a starting dose of 30 mg daily, and ophthalmopathy patients were treated with high-dose intravenous methylprednisolone. According to the paper, TCR Vbeta CDR3 sequencing was carried out on about 140 peripheral blood samples, which came from some 41 ophthalmopathy, some 73 hyperthyroidism and some 17 progressor patients.

Broad study findings and their caveats: Sample size was not statistically predetermined, and blinding of investigators to group allocation was not performed. Most expanded thyroid clonotypes (frequency above 0.001) were also detected in blood, suggesting blood repertoires may reflect thyroid immune responses. During validation, the model predicted progression to ophthalmopathy a median of about 6.5 months ahead of onset, with more than 60% sensitivity and around 73% specificity. A 13 V-J signature model separated ophthalmopathy from stable hyperthyroidism, with nearly 90% sensitivity and about 81% specificity in cross-validation and 80%/75% in testing.

This clonotype was picked up many times. It lacks a known antigen. There are no base qualities to consult, and no much larger clone falls within one base. Moderately to severely active disease, a Clinical Activity Score of at least 3, a NOSPECS grade of at least 4, and a duration under 3 months were present in ophthalmopathy patients. Patients with uncontrolled infections, other autoimmune diseases, pregnancy or lactation were excluded. Diagnoses relied on clinical symptoms, serum thyroxine and TRAb, thyroid ultrasound and orbital computed tomography. PBMCs were separated from roughly 9.6 ml of fresh peripheral blood using Ficoll-Paque density gradient centrifugation. Trizol reagent was used to extract total RNA, and RNA quality was then checked on an Agilent 2100 Bioanalyzer. TCR beta CDR3 regions were amplified from RNA transcripts. For the first round of RT-PCR on the TCR CDR3, the HTBI primer set was used together with the Qiagen OneStep RT-PCR kit. A second multiplex PCR round built the libraries, followed by size selection and purification. Paired-end sequencing of the libraries was performed with 100 bp reads on an Illumina HiSeq2000. The published analysis was carried out like this. SOAPnuke was used to process the raw data, with reads discarded if the reads contained adapters or uncalled bases, had a mean Phred below 15, or lacked an exact constant-primer or identifier match. High-quality paired reads were merged with COPE v1.2.5, and unique nucleotide sequences were defined as clonotypes. MiTCR v1.1 was used to align clonotypes to the IMGT TRBV, TRBD and TRBJ reference segments. The analysis was restricted to V-J combinations with a frequency above 0.0001, which together covered roughly 99% of the repertoires. A TCS score was defined as the ratio of F50 (clonal expansion) to E x V (chaos), with BLOSUM62-based TCRdist applied between CDR3 peptides within each V-J. Welch's t-statistics and random forest reduced 514 V-J features to roughly 13, which were used in a naive Bayes classifier (R e1071). Thyroid-blood repertoire similarity was quantified with the Morisita-Horn index. TCRdb's own reprocessing of the public reads used fastp at Q25 and MiXCR and kept productive beta chains. Every distinct CDR3 protein forms one entry, paired with its most common genes and DNA. In this record, the V and J calls reflect TCRdb's handling and not the investigators' own analysis. For this sample there are approximately 610,000 distinct CDR3 sequences; 14% to 15% appear just once. The ten largest make up around 4% of the sample.

CDR3 length: 12 amino acids, cysteine to phenylalanine. CDR3 DNA only is kept here, 36 bases in frame from base 1. The germline V gene encodes CDR1 SNHLY and CDR2 FYNNEI. The trim is 9 bases for V and 0 bases for J, with a gap of 9 bases between the germline ends. The sample consisted of blood. Recombination connected TRBV2 to TRBJ2-7; no confident D gene assignment can be made. The receptor's source is a woman aged 40 to 50 with Graves' ophthalmopathy. The CDR3 in this case is CARSGPSYEQYF. The DNA sequence is as follows: TGTGCCAGATCCGGGCCCTCCTACGAGCAGTACTTC.